Each of the 5 T cell receptor beta chains below was sequenced from the same sample in a study of response to subunit inactivated influenza vaccine. Each CDR3 protein is one row after TCRdb ran MiXCR on the RT-PCR reads. The profile covers around 480,000 distinct CDR3 sequences, with 15% to 20% appearing a single time and 2.5% to 3.5% taken by the ten largest. The material was CD4+ T cells sorted from PBMCs, obtained around 25 months after vaccination. The receptors shown here come from a man between 50 and 75 years old who received an inactivated influenza vaccine.

The chain links TRBV18 to TRBJ1-5; TRBD1 matches 9 bases. Germline V lookup: CDR1 KGHSH, CDR2 LQKENI. V shed 3 bases, J shed 1 base, and the junction held 10 bases outside the gene matches. This CDR3 has 18 amino acids. In DNA form, the CDR3 reads TGTGCCAGCTCACCGCGGGCCACAGGGGGCTTGAGCAATCAGCCCCAGCATTTT. This gives the protein CASSPRATGGLSNQPQHF.

This clonotype showed up just a few times. The chain is built from TRBV4-2 and TRBJ2-1, with 8 bases lining up with TRBD2. V trimming: 3 bases; J trimming: 5 bases; junction bases outside the gene matches: 3. The CDR3 covers 14 residues. Germline values: CDR1 LGHNA, CDR2 YNFKEQ. CDR3 DNA: TGTGCCAGCAGCCAGACTAGCGTTGACAATGAGCAGTTCTTC. Its protein is CASSQTSVDNEQFF.

The chain links TRBV6-2 or TRBV6-3 to TRBJ1-4; TRBD1 aligns across 8 bases. The CDR3 length is 14 residues. V lost 5 bases to trimming and J lost 8 bases; unmatched junction nucleotides: 7. CDR1 MNHEY and CDR2 SVGEGT come from the germline V gene. CDR3 loop: CASSPDRASEKLFF. DNA of the CDR3: TGTGCCAGCAGTCCGGACAGGGCATCCGAAAAACTGTTTTTT.

This clonotype has only a few counts. CDR3 residues: CASSFLEGAYNEQFF. The CDR3 DNA reads as TGCGCCAGCAGCTTCTTAGAGGGGGCCTACAATGAGCAGTTCTTC. The V gene is TRBV5-1, the J gene TRBJ2-1, with D possibly matching TRBD1 (6 bases). Germline V gene lookup returns CDR1 SGHRS and CDR2 YFSETQ. This CDR3 has 15 residues. With 2 bases removed from V and 2 bases from J, the gap between germline ends came to 11 bases.

The rearrangement uses TRBV6-5 and TRBJ2-7; 7 bases match TRBD2. V lost 2 bases, J lost 4 bases, and 5 bases stayed unmatched. The CDR3 runs 14 residues. Per germline, CDR1 MNHEY and CDR2 SVGAGI. CDR3 sequence reads: CASSYVGGGYEQYF. CDR3 sequence (DNA): TGTGCCAGCAGTTACGTCGGGGGAGGGTACGAGCAGTACTTC.